The 30 T cell receptor beta chains below were found in one sample sequenced in a study of OX40 agonist ivuxolimab in advanced cancers. The library was made by the immunoSEQ multiplex PCR assay. In its TCRdb copy, this immuneACCESS table keeps in-frame sequences only and misses some clones. Where compared with another copy, unresolved V genes explain less than half of these, and the others have no known cause. The sample records over 85,000 clones, around 90% of which are singletons. Around 1.5% of the sample goes to the ten largest clones. Source: CD4+ or CD8+ T cells sorted from blood, taken in a trial of the OX40 agonist ivuxolimab. These receptors were obtained from an adult with an advanced solid tumor such as melanoma, head and neck, liver or kidney cancer.

The chain is built from TRBV19 and TRBJ2-1; TRBD1 matches 7 bases. With V trimmed by 9 bases and J by 1 base, 6 bases remained unmatched. The CDR3 totals 14 residues. Germline CDR1 LNHDA, CDR2 SQIVND (reference sequence). CDR3 bases: TGTGCCAGGGACAGGAAAGGATCCTACAATGAGCAGTTCTTC. Its protein product is CARDRKGSYNEQFF.

This chain links TRBV18 with TRBJ1-5, with TRBD1 matching over 8 bases. The CDR3 loop spans 15 amino acids. J lost 4 bases, V lost 6 bases, and 8 bases had no gene match. Germline lookup yields CDR1 KGHSH and CDR2 LQKENI. The CDR3 protein is CASSSQQGANQPQHF. In DNA form, the CDR3 reads TGTGCCAGCTCCTCCCAGCAGGGGGCGAATCAGCCCCAGCATTTT.

This clone came up once. The J gene is TRBJ1-4, the V gene TRBV11-3, with D perhaps TRBD1 (6 bases). Trimming removed 5 bases from V and 8 bases from J, with 18 bases in between. The germline CDR1 and CDR2 sequences are SGHNT and YENEEA. The CDR3 length is 15 residues. The CDR3 region is CASSNGRGGEEKLFF. The CDR3 DNA follows: TGTGCCAGCAGCAACGGGAGGGGGGGAGAAGAAAAACTGTTTTTT.

The chain is built from TRBV4-3 and TRBJ2-1; D is unresolved. Germline loops: CDR1 LGHNA, CDR2 YSLEER. The CDR3 is 15 amino acids. Trimming took 0 bases from V and 2 from J, leaving 8 bases between them. This CDR3 reads CASSQDAGTYNEQFF. In nucleotides, the CDR3 is TGCGCCAGCAGCCAAGACGCTGGCACCTACAATGAGCAGTTCTTC.

The chain uses TRBV2 and TRBJ1-5; D unresolved. Between the trimmed V and J ends, which lost 6 bases and 0 bases, there was a span of 15 bases. The CDR3 is 16 residues long. CDR1 is SNHLY, CDR2 FYNNEI, per germline. The CDR3 loop is CASSSPGRYSNQPQHF. The CDR3 bases are TGTGCCAGCAGCTCCCCAGGCCGGTATAGCAATCAGCCCCAGCATTTT.

J is TRBJ2-5 and V is TRBV11-3, with D unclear. V lost 0 bases and J 5 bases, leaving 16 bases between the germline ends. The CDR3 loop spans 16 amino acids. Germline CDR1 is SGHNT and CDR2 is YENEEA. The CDR3 region is CASSLEGGEPWETQYF. As DNA, the CDR3 is TGTGCCAGCAGCTTAGAAGGTGGCGAGCCATGGGAGACCCAGTACTTC.

The DNA for the CDR3 is TGTGCCAGCAGCTCCACGTGGGAGACCCAGTACTTC. Its translation is CASSSTWETQYF. This chain joins TRBV11-2 and TRBJ2-5; D gene uncertain. Germline CDR1 and CDR2: SGHAT and FQNNGV. The CDR3 totals 12 residues. Trimming stripped 4 bases from V and 5 bases from J, with 8 bases between. Drawing the rest from reference TRBV11-2 and TRBJ2-5, the complete variable domain is EAGVAQSPRYKIIEKRQSVAFWCNPISGHATLYWYQQILGQGPKLLIQFQNNGVVDDSQLPKDRFSAERLKGVDSTLKIQPAKLEDSAVYLCASSSTWETQYFGPGTRLLVL.

This chain joins TRBV15 and TRBJ2-1; 8 bases align to TRBD2. Germline V lookup: CDR1 LNHNV, CDR2 YYDKDF (reference sequence). CDR3 length equals 14 residues. The trim removed 6 bases at V and 4 bases at J, leaving 5 bases unmatched. CDR3 sequence reads: CATRTGGPYNEQFF. The CDR3 nucleotides are TGTGCCACCAGGACGGGAGGGCCTTACAATGAGCAGTTCTTC.

The CDR3 sequence: CASSPQTGYYEQYF. The CDR3 DNA is TGTGCCAGCAGCCCCCAGACAGGGTACTACGAGCAGTACTTC. This chain uses TRBV7-2 with TRBJ2-7, with 7 nucleotides matching TRBD1. J gave up 3 bases and V 5 bases, and 7 bases lay outside the gene matches. The CDR3 extends over 14 amino acids. The germline CDR1 and CDR2 sequences are SGHTA and FQGNSA.

The genes are TRBV30 and TRBJ2-2; no clear D. Germline V gene data show CDR1 as GTSNPN and CDR2 as SVGIG (reference sequence). The CDR3 sequence is 12 residues long. Trimming took 5 bases from V and 6 from J, leaving 10 bases between them. The CDR3 region has the DNA TGTGCCTGGGCCCCCGTGCCCGGGGAGCTGTTTTTT. Its protein product is CAWAPVPGELFF.

The V call is TRBV6-1, the J call TRBJ2-3, with 11 bases identical to TRBD2. The CDR3 runs to 14 residues. V gave up 6 bases and J gave up 5 bases; unmatched junction bases: 4. CDR1 MNHNS and CDR2 SASEGT come from the germline V gene. CDR3 DNA: TGTGCCAGCAGACTAGCGGGAGTGGGAGATACGCAGTATTTT. This encodes CASRLAGVGDTQYF.

The chain uses TRBV6-5 and TRBJ2-5; TRBD2 matches at 11 bases. Germline CDR1 is MNHEY and CDR2 is SVGAGI. Trimming took 5 bases from V and 4 from J; bases not matched to a gene: 6. The CDR3 length is 15 residues. The CDR3, as DNA: TGTGCCAGCAGTCCGCTAGCGGGAGGCCGAGAGACCCAGTACTTC. Its protein product is CASSPLAGGRETQYF.

The V and J genes are TRBV5-4 and TRBJ2-1; D may be TRBD1 (5 bases). Per germline, CDR1 SGHNT and CDR2 YYREEE (reference sequence). With 5 bases removed from V and 5 bases from J, the gap between germline ends came to 17 bases. The CDR3 has 15 residues. The CDR3 is CASSSYRTNNNEQFF. The DNA for the CDR3 is TGTGCCAGCAGTTCCTACCGGACAAACAACAATGAGCAGTTCTTC.

The chain carries TRBV11-2 and TRBJ1-2; TRBD1 might be the D (5 bases). This CDR3 has 17 residues. Between the trimmed V and J ends, which lost 0 bases and 5 bases, there was a span of 19 bases. Germline CDR1 and CDR2: SGHAT and FQNNGV. CDR3 in amino acids: CASSLDKGEGRLYGYTF. Written as DNA, the CDR3 is TGTGCCAGCAGCTTAGATAAAGGCGAGGGGCGATTATATGGCTACACCTTC.

This clone occurred once. V usage is TRBV9 and J usage is TRBJ2-3; possibly TRBD2 for D (5 bases). V lost 3 bases and J lost 6, with 8 bases in between. This CDR3 is built from 12 residues. Germline assignment: CDR1 SGDLS and CDR2 YYNGEE. The CDR3 region is CASSARGDTQYF. The CDR3 bases are TGTGCCAGCAGCGCGCGCGGGGATACGCAGTATTTT.

The chain carries TRBV19 and TRBJ2-1; 12 bases are a match to TRBD1. The germline V gene has CDR1 LNHDA and CDR2 SQIVND (reference sequence). The CDR3 runs to 16 residues. After removal of 5 bases from V and 6 bases from J, the junction contained 8 bases not matched to a gene. The DNA of the CDR3 is TGTGCCAGTAGTCCCGGGACAGGGGGCTGGGCCAATGAGCAGTTCTTC. Protein: CASSPGTGGWANEQFF.

The V call is TRBV19, the J call TRBJ2-7, with TRBD2 matching over 14 bases. The CDR3 covers 16 residues. V shed 5 bases, J shed 5 bases, and the junction held 8 bases outside the gene matches. In germline, CDR1 is LNHDA, CDR2 SQIVND (reference sequence). Written as DNA, the CDR3 is TGTGCCAGTAGTTTTCGACTAGCGGGAGGGCCCAACGAGCAGTACTTC. It translates to CASSFRLAGGPNEQYF.

The gene calls are TRBV30 and TRBJ2-7; TRBD2 might be the D (6 bases). The germline CDR1 and CDR2 sequences are GTSNPN and SVGIG (reference sequence). The ends were cut back, 0 bases at V and 5 bases at J, with 23 bases in the middle. CDR3 length: 17 residues. This chain's CDR3 is CAWSVVLIGGTGNEQYF. The CDR3 bases are TGTGCCTGGAGTGTAGTCCTAATTGGCGGGACCGGTAACGAGCAGTACTTC.

V usage is TRBV11-3 and J usage is TRBJ2-1; 9 positions agree with TRBD1. Germline CDR1 is SGHNT and CDR2 is YENEEA. CDR3 length equals 15 residues. V lost 4 bases, J lost 2 bases, and 3 bases stayed unmatched. CDR3 bases: TGTGCCAGCAGCTCACAGGGGGCCGCCTACAATGAGCAGTTCTTC. It specifies CASSSQGAAYNEQFF.

Comments on this clone: One end of the junction fails to match germline, which may point to a read error. The chain is built from TRBV19 and TRBJ2-1; tentatively, D is TRBD1 or TRBD2 (5 bases each). Germline loops: CDR1 LNHDA, CDR2 SQIVND (reference sequence). There are 15 residues in the CDR3. CDR3 coding DNA: TGTGCCAGTAGTGGATCCGGGACGGCCTATAATGAGCAGTTCTTC. Its protein is CASSGSGTAYNEQFF.

The chain uses TRBV5-1 and TRBJ1-5; a possible D gene is TRBD1 (5 bases). Germline CDR1 and CDR2: SGHRS and YFSETQ. There are 15 residues in the CDR3. V lost 2 bases, J lost 0 bases, and 9 bases lay in between. The DNA of the CDR3 is TGCGCCAGCAGCTTTACCGGGGCTAGCAATCAGCCCCAGCATTTT. Translation: CASSFTGASNQPQHF.

The chain links TRBV6-1 to TRBJ2-5; D is unclear. With 3 bases removed from V and 7 bases from J, the gap between germline ends came to 15 bases. Germline values: CDR1 MNHNS, CDR2 SASEGT. The CDR3 totals 14 residues. The CDR3 DNA reads TGTGCCAGCAGTGAGATGTATGGGTCCAGGACCCAGTACTTC. Protein: CASSEMYGSRTQYF.

DNA for the CDR3: TGTGCCAGCAGAAGACAGGGAGGAGATGAAAAACTGTTTTTT. Translation gives CASRRQGGDEKLFF. The gene calls are TRBV28 and TRBJ1-4; the match to TRBD1 covers 7 bases. The germline gives CDR1 MDHEN, CDR2 SYDVKM. The CDR3 consists of 14 residues. V lost 6 bases and J lost 6; bases outside the gene matches: 7.

V usage is TRBV9 and J usage is TRBJ2-2; TRBD1 matches 7 bases. CDR3 length: 15 residues. The trim removed 4 bases at V and 3 bases at J, leaving 6 bases unmatched. CDR1 and CDR2 from the germline V gene are SGDLS and YYNGEE. CDR3 nucleotides: TGTGCCAGCAGCATTGCGACAGGGTACACCGGGGAGCTGTTTTTT. This codes for CASSIATGYTGELFF.

This chain connects TRBV6-6 to TRBJ1-4; 9 bases are shared with TRBD1. Germline V gives CDR1 MNHNY, CDR2 SVGAGI (reference sequence). Trimming at V came to 4 bases and at J to 7 bases, leaving 10 bases not matched to a gene. This CDR3 is 16 amino acids long. CDR3 sequence: CASSSPGTGTGEKLFF. The CDR3 DNA reads as TGTGCCAGCAGTTCCCCCGGGACAGGGACGGGTGAAAAACTGTTTTTT.

The rearrangement uses TRBV11-3 and TRBJ1-1, with 7 positions matching TRBD1. After removal of 6 bases from V and 0 bases from J, the junction contained 4 bases not matched to a gene. Germline CDR1 and CDR2: SGHNT and YENEEA. This CDR3 contains 14 residues. The CDR3 is CASRSQGLNTEAFF. The CDR3 nucleotides read TGTGCCAGCAGGTCACAGGGGTTGAACACTGAAGCTTTCTTT.

The chain couples TRBV4-1 to TRBJ2-3; 10 bases match TRBD2. Per germline, CDR1 MGHRA and CDR2 YSYEKL. J lost 0 bases, V lost 3 bases, and 3 bases had no gene match. CDR3 size: 16 residues. CDR3 sequence: CASSHPTSGSTDTQYF. CDR3 DNA: TGCGCCAGCAGCCACCCGACTAGCGGGAGCACAGATACGCAGTATTTT.

A single count supports this clone. The V and J genes are TRBV28 and TRBJ2-7, with D maybe TRBD1 (6 bases). V was trimmed by 6 bases and J by 5 bases, leaving 14 bases between them. CDR3 length: 13 amino acids. Germline V gene sequence: CDR1 MDHEN, CDR2 SYDVKM. The chain's CDR3 is CASRLTGTNEQYF. The CDR3 DNA reads TGTGCCAGCAGGCTAACAGGGACCAACGAGCAGTACTTC.

A word on this clone: This sample also contains other DNA sequences that code for the same CDR3. The chain combines TRBV5-4 with TRBJ2-3; no definite D call. The V and J ends lost 0 bases and 3 bases respectively, with 8 bases between them. Germline V CDR1 and CDR2: SGHNT, YYREEE (reference sequence). The CDR3 has 14 amino acids. The CDR3: CASSLAGRTDTQYF. CDR3 nucleotides: TGTGCCAGCAGCTTGGCCGGGCGAACAGATACGCAGTATTTT.

The CDR3 reads CASRDLVQTGGAAEAFF. The CDR3 DNA reads as TGTGCCAGCAGGGACCTCGTCCAAACAGGGGGAGCGGCTGAAGCTTTCTTT. The chain has TRBV27 and TRBJ1-1, with 8 bases lining up with TRBD1. The CDR3 is 17 residues long. Per the germline V gene, CDR1 is MNHEY and CDR2 is SMNVEV (reference sequence). J was trimmed by 6 bases and V by 6 bases; bases with no gene match: 18.